This TCR beta chain was sequenced during a study of Ad26.COV2.S vaccination and SARS-CoV-2 variants. General study findings and limits: It was found that vaccine and placebo recipients had similar non-spike TCR breadth.

Treatment meaning: 15 to 20 received Ad26.COV2.S at low or high dose, single or two shots; five or six received placebo; per-sample allocation not given. Day 63 after the first injection of vaccine or placebo was the sampling time. This Boston cohort included adults aged 18-55 years. Libraries were prepared by immunoSEQ multiplex PCR; TCRdb keeps only in-frame clonotypes and omits some of them. The repertoire has 500,000 or so clones, roughly 87% of them found once; the top ten carry about 2.5%. Turning to this clone: Its antigen is currently unknown.

This material consisted of peripheral blood, taken in a trial of Ad26.COV2.S vaccine versus placebo. The receptor was isolated from a person aged 18 to 59 who received the Ad26.COV2.S COVID-19 vaccine or a placebo.

The CDR3 bases are TGTGCCAGCAGCTTAGATGGACCCTACAATGAGCAGTTCTTC. It is translated as CASSLDGPYNEQFF. The chain links TRBV7-6 to TRBJ2-1, with D uncertain. V was cut by 1 base and J by 2 bases, with 6 bases left in between. Per the germline V gene, CDR1 is SGHVS and CDR2 is FNYEAQ. This CDR3 is 14 amino acids long.